This is a list of T cell receptor beta chains from one sample in a study of blood T cell repertoires in COVID-19. Profiled with immunoSEQ multiplex PCR; TCRdb holds only in-frame clones, not every one. The table has under 150,000 clones, over 75% seen once. Material: peripheral blood. Receptor source: a man aged 40-50 years with active or convalescent COVID-19. The CDR3 runs from the conserved cysteine through the conserved F or W. The order of the fields is CDR3 DNA, CDR3 protein, clone size, J gene, D gene, V gene. A D gene is named only where the DNA matches it firmly. Expanded clones get a size class; other rows say once, few or many, or leave the size out.

DNA: TGCAGCGCTAAAACTAGCCAAGAGACCCAGTACTTC; CDR3: CSAKTSQETQYF; size: -; J: TRBJ2-5; D: -; V: TRBV29-1
DNA: TGTGCCAGCAGCCCCCCCCGCGCCAGGCGTGAACCTAATGAAAAACTGTTTTTT; CDR3: CASSPPRARREPNEKLFF; size: -; J: TRBJ1-4; D: -; V: TRBV12-1
DNA: TGCGCCAGCAGTGCGGGACAATTCTCCTACGAGCAGTACTTC; CDR3: CASSAGQFSYEQYF; size: -; J: TRBJ2-7; D: -; V: TRBV10-1
DNA: TGTGCCAGCAGCCTCGACAGGGCCTCTGGAAACACCATATATTTT; CDR3: CASSLDRASGNTIYF; size: -; J: TRBJ1-3; D: TRBD1; V: TRBV7-2
DNA: TGTGCCAGCAGCGCCCAGGGGGTAATGTACGAGCAGTACTTC; CDR3: CASSAQGVMYEQYF; size: -; J: TRBJ2-7; D: TRBD1; V: TRBV3-1/TRBV3-2
DNA: TGTGCCAGCAGTTTGCAACTACCGGCGGCCGAGCAGTACTTC; CDR3: CASSLQLPAAEQYF; size: -; J: TRBJ2-7; D: -; V: TRBV27
DNA: TGTGCCAGCAGTGAGGATATAGTGAGACAGGGGGCGACTGGCTACACCTTC; CDR3: CASSEDIVRQGATGYTF; size: -; J: TRBJ1-2; D: TRBD1; V: TRBV2
DNA: TGTGCCAGCAGCGTATTGAGCGGGGTACAAGAGACCCAGTACTTC; CDR3: CASSVLSGVQETQYF; size: once; J: TRBJ2-5; D: TRBD2; V: TRBV9
DNA: TGTGCCAGCAGCCCTAATAGCAATCAGCCCCAGCATTTT; CDR3: CASSPNSNQPQHF; size: -; J: TRBJ1-5; D: -; V: TRBV7-2
DNA: TGTGCCAGCAGTGTAACAGAAAATACGCAGTATTTT; CDR3: CASSVTENTQYF; size: -; J: TRBJ2-3; D: -; V: TRBV12-3/TRBV12-4
DNA: TGTGCCAGCAGTTTCGGTCGCGGGGGCGGCGGGGAGCTGTTTTTT; CDR3: CASSFGRGGGGELFF; size: -; J: TRBJ2-2; D: -; V: TRBV27
DNA: TGTGCCAGCAGTTGGACAGATAACACTGAAGCTTTCTTT; CDR3: CASSWTDNTEAFF; size: few; J: TRBJ1-1; D: -; V: TRBV12-3/TRBV12-4
DNA: TGTGCCGCCCGGGGGACAGGGTACGCAGAAGCTTTCTTT; CDR3: CAARGTGYAEAFF; size: -; J: TRBJ1-1; D: TRBD1; V: TRBV27
DNA: TGTGCCAGTAGTATACTTCAGGGTAGGAACACTGAAGCTTTCTTT; CDR3: CASSILQGRNTEAFF; size: -; J: TRBJ1-1; D: -; V: TRBV19
DNA: TGTGCCAGCAGCCGTTGGGGGGATCAGCCCCAGCATTTT; CDR3: CASSRWGDQPQHF; size: few; J: TRBJ1-5; D: -; V: TRBV3-1/TRBV3-2
DNA: TGTGCCAGTAATGCCCTGCAGGGAACGGGGGCCAACGTCCTGACTTTC; CDR3: CASNALQGTGANVLTF; size: -; J: TRBJ2-6; D: -; V: TRBV19
DNA: TGTGCCAGCAGCCACGGGGGATATGCTGGCTACACCTTC; CDR3: CASSHGGYAGYTF; size: -; J: TRBJ1-2; D: -; V: TRBV14
DNA: TGTGCCAGCAGCTTATCCAGCGGGAGGGAGGCCTATGGCTACACCTTC; CDR3: CASSLSSGREAYGYTF; size: -; J: TRBJ1-2; D: -; V: TRBV5-4
DNA: TGTGCCAGCGCTGGCACCGAGGGTCATGGCTACACCTTC; CDR3: CASAGTEGHGYTF; size: -; J: TRBJ1-2; D: -; V: TRBV27
DNA: TGTGCCAGCAGGAACACGCACGAGCAGTACTTC; CDR3: CASRNTHEQYF; size: -; J: TRBJ2-7; D: -; V: TRBV2
DNA: TGTGCCAGCTCACCCCAAATGACTGATAACACTGAAGCTTTCTTT; CDR3: CASSPQMTDNTEAFF; size: -; J: TRBJ1-1; D: -; V: TRBV18
DNA: TGTGCCAGCAGCTTGGGGGGGCTGAACACTGAAGCTTTCTTT; CDR3: CASSLGGLNTEAFF; size: -; J: TRBJ1-1; D: -; V: TRBV11-3
DNA: TGTGCCAGCAGCCAGTTTACTAGCGGGGCAGGGTACGAGCAGTACTTC; CDR3: CASSQFTSGAGYEQYF; size: -; J: TRBJ2-7; D: TRBD2; V: TRBV4-2
DNA: TGTGCCAGCAGCTACGAGCGGGCTAGCGGGGGTGTGGGCACAGATACGCAGTATTTT; CDR3: CASSYERASGGVGTDTQYF; size: few; J: TRBJ2-3; D: TRBD2; V: TRBV6-6
DNA: TGTGCCAGCAGTGAAAGGTGGACAGGGGGGTATGGCTACACCTTC; CDR3: CASSERWTGGYGYTF; size: once; J: TRBJ1-2; D: TRBD1; V: TRBV6-1